Listed here are 4 T cell receptor beta chains from one sample, sequenced in a study of blood T cells in healthy people across ages. A second PCR of roughly 7 to 11 cycles used a sample-barcoded 5' primer and a J-beta primer mix. MiXCR, run by TCRdb on the 5' RACE reads, gives a single entry per CDR3 protein. The data contain about 1.5 million distinct CDR3 sequences, under 55% of them singletons. Sequencing was done on a sample of blood. Receptors were obtained from a woman between 18 and 29 years old in good health.

This clonotype was seen more than once but under ten times. The gene calls are TRBV4-2 and TRBJ2-3, with a possible D match to TRBD2 (7 bases). The V and J ends lost 4 bases and 6 bases respectively, with 17 bases between them. The CDR3 loop spans 15 amino acids. CDR1 and CDR2 (germline): LGHNA, YNFKEQ. CDR3 in DNA: TGTGCCAGCAGCCGGGGGCGGGAGTTATGGGATACGCAGTATTTT. As protein: CASSRGRELWDTQYF.

V is TRBV28 and J is TRBJ2-7, with TRBD1 identical over 7 bases. Per the germline V gene, CDR1 is MDHEN and CDR2 is SYDVKM. J was trimmed by 2 bases and V by 3 bases; bases with no gene match: 7. The CDR3 is made up of 15 amino acids. Here the CDR3 reads CASSFGTARAYEQYF. CDR3 in DNA: TGTGCCAGCAGTTTCGGGACAGCCAGGGCCTACGAGCAGTACTTC.

The chain has TRBV6-5 and TRBJ2-3; 7 bases match TRBD1. The germline gives CDR1 MNHEY, CDR2 SVGAGI. V shed 6 bases, J shed 4 bases, and the junction held 13 bases outside the gene matches. The CDR3 consists of 16 residues. The CDR3 DNA sequence: TGTGCCAGCAGGGGACACGACAGGGAAGCGGCAGATACGCAGTATTTT. This sequence encodes CASRGHDREAADTQYF.

The chain uses TRBV29-1 and TRBJ1-2; 8 positions agree with TRBD1. The CDR3 is made up of 12 amino acids. The germline gives CDR1 SQVTM, CDR2 ANQGSEA. After removal of 4 bases from V and 3 bases from J, the junction contained 1 base not matched to a gene. This CDR3 reads CSVATGDYGYTF. Written as DNA, the CDR3 is TGCAGCGTTGCGACAGGGGACTATGGCTACACCTTC.